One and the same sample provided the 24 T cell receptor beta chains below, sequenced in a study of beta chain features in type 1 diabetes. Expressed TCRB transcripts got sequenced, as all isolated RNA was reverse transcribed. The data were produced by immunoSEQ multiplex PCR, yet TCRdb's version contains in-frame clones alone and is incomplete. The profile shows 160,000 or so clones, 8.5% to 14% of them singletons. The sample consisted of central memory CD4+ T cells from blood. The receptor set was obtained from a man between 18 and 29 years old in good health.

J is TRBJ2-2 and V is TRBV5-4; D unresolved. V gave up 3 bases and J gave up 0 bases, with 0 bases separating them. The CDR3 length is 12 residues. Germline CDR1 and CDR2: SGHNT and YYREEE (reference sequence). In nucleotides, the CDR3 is TGTGCCAGCAGCTCGAACACCGGGGAGCTGTTTTTT. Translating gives CASSSNTGELFF.

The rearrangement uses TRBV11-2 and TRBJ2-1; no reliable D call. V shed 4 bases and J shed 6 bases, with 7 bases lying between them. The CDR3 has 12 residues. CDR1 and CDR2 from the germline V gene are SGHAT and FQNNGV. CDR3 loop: CASSSSPNEQFF. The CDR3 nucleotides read TGTGCCAGCAGCTCATCCCCCAATGAGCAGTTCTTC.

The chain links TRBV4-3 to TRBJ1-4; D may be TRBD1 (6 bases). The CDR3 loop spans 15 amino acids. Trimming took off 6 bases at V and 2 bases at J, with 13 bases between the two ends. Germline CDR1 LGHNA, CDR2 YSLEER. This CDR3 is CASRLQGLTNEKLFF. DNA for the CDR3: TGCGCCAGCAGGCTACAGGGTCTGACTAATGAAAAACTGTTTTTT.

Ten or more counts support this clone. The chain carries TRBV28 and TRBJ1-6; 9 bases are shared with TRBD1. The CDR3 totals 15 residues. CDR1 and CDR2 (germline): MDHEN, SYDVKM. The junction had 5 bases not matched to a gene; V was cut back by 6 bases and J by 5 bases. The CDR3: CASRTRDRDNSPLHF. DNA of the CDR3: TGTGCCAGCAGAACCCGGGACAGGGATAATTCACCCCTCCACTTT. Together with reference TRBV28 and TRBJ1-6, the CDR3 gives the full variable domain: DVKVTQSSRYLVKRTGEKVFLECVQDMDHENMFWYRQDPGLGLRLIYFSYDVKMKEKGDIPEGYSVSREKKERFSLILESASTNQTSMYLCASRTRDRDNSPLHFGNGTRLTVT.

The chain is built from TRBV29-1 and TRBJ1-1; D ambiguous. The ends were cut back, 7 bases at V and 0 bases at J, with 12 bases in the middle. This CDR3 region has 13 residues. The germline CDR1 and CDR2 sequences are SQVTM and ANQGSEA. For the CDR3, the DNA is TGCAGCGGTTTAACTACTATGAACACTGAAGCTTTCTTT. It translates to CSGLTTMNTEAFF.

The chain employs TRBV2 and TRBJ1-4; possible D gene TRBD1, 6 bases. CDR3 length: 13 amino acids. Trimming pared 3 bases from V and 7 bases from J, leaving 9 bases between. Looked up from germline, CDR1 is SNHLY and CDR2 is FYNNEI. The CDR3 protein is CASSDSQGEKLFF. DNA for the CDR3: TGTGCCAGCAGTGATTCACAGGGTGAAAAACTGTTTTTT. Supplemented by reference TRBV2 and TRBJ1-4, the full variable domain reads EPEVTQTPSHQVTQMGQEVILRCVPISNHLYFYWYRQILGQKVEFLVSFYNNEISEKSEIFDDQFSVERPDGSNFTLKIRSTKLEDSAMYFCASSDSQGEKLFFGSGTQLSVL.

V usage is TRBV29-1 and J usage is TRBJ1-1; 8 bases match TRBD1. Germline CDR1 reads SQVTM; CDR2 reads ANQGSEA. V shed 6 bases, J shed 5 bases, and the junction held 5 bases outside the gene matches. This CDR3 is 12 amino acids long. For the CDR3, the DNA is TGCAGCGTCGACAGGGGAGTGACTGAAGCTTTCTTT. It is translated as CSVDRGVTEAFF.

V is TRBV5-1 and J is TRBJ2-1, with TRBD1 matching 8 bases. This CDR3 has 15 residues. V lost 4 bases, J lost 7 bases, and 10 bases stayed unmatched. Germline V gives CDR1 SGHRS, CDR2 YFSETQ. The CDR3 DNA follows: TGCGCCAGCAGCGCCCAGACAGGGGTCGTGAATGAGCAGTTCTTC. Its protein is CASSAQTGVVNEQFF.

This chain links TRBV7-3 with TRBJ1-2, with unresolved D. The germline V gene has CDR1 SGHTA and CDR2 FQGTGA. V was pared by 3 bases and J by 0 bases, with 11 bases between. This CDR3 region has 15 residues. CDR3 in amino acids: CASSFIKTANYGYTF. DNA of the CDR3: TGTGCCAGCAGCTTCATAAAGACGGCTAACTATGGCTACACCTTC.

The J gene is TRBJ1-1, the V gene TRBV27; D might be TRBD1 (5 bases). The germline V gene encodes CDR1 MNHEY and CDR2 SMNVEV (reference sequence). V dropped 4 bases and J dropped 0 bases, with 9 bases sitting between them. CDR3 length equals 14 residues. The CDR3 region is CASSSWGMNTEAFF. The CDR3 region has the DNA TGTGCCAGCAGTTCCTGGGGGATGAACACTGAAGCTTTCTTT.

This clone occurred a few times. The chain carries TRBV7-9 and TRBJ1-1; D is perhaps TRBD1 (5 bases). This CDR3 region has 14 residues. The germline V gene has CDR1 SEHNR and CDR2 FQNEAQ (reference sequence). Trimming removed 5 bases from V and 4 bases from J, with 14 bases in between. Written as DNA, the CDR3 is TGTGCCAGCAGCAGCATCAGGGCTGGCACTGAAGCTTTCTTT. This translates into CASSSIRAGTEAFF.

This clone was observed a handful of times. DNA of the CDR3: TGCAGCGTTGAAGGGCGGGACAGGGGCTTGAACACTGAAGCTTTCTTT. The encoded protein is CSVEGRDRGLNTEAFF. This chain connects TRBV29-1 to TRBJ1-1; 10 positions agree with TRBD1. This CDR3 is 16 amino acids long. From germline, CDR1 is SQVTM and CDR2 ANQGSEA. V dropped 1 base and J dropped 0; count of bases not matched to a gene: 5.

The CDR3 loop is CSAGTGRTQYF. The CDR3 DNA reads as TGCAGTGCCGGGACGGGGAGGACCCAGTACTTC. V usage is TRBV20-1 and J usage is TRBJ2-5; D is possibly TRBD1 or TRBD2 (5 bases each). CDR1 is DFQATT and CDR2 is SNEGSKA in the germline V gene (reference sequence). Trimming stripped 6 bases from V and 7 bases from J, with 12 bases between. The CDR3 sequence is 11 residues long.

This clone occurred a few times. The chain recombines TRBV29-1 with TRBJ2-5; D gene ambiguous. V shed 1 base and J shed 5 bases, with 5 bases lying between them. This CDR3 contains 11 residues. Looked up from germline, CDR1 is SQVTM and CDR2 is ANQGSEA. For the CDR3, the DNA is TGCAGCGTTGAAGGGACCGAGACCCAGTACTTC. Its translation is CSVEGTETQYF.

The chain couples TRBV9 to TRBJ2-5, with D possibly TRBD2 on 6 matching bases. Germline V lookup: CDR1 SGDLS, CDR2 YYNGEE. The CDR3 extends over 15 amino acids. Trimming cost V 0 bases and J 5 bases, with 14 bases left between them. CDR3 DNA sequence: TGTGCCAGCAGCGTAGCGGCTAGCGTAGTGGAGACCCAGTACTTC. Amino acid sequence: CASSVAASVVETQYF.

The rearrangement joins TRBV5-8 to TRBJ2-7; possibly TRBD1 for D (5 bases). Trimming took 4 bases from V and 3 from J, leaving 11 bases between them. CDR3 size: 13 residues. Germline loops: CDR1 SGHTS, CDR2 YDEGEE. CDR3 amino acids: CASSRGHYYEQYF. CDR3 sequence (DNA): TGTGCCAGCAGCCGCGGACACTACTACGAGCAGTACTTC.

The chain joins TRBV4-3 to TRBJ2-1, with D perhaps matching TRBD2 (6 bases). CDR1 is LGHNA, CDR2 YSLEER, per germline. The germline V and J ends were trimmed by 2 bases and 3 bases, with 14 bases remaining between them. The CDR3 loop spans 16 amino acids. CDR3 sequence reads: CASSQRRDLGYNEQFF. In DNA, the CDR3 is TGCGCCAGCAGCCAACGCCGGGACTTGGGCTACAATGAGCAGTTCTTC.

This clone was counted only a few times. This CDR3 is CSAGTSGINEQFF. The CDR3 bases are TGCAGCGCCGGGACTAGCGGCATCAATGAGCAGTTCTTC. This sequence joins TRBV29-1 and TRBJ2-1; 11 bases match TRBD2. CDR1 SQVTM and CDR2 ANQGSEA come from the germline V gene. J was trimmed by 6 bases and V by 7 bases; bases with no gene match: 5. There are 13 residues in the CDR3.

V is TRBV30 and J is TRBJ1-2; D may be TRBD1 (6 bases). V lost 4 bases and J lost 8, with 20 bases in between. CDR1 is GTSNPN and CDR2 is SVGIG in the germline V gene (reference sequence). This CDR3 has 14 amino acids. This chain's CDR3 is CAWNTGRSREGYTF. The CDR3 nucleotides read TGTGCCTGGAATACAGGGAGGTCTCGGGAGGGCTACACCTTC. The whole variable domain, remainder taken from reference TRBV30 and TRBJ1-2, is SQTIHQWPATLVQPVGSPLSLECTVEGTSNPNLYWYRQAAGRGLQLLFYSVGIGQISSEVPQNLSASRPQDRQFILSSKKLLLSDSGFYLCAWNTGRSREGYTFGSGTRLTVV.

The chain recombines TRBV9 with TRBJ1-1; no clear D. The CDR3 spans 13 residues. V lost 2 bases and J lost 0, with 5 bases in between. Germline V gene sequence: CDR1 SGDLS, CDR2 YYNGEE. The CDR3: CASSVRMNTEAFF. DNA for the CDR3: TGTGCCAGCAGCGTTCGGATGAACACTGAAGCTTTCTTT. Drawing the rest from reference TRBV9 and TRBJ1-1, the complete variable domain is DSGVTQTPKHLITATGQRVTLRCSPRSGDLSVYWYQQSLDQGLQFLIQYYNGEERAKGNILERFSAQQFPDLHSELNLSSLELGDSALYFCASSVRMNTEAFFGQGTRLTVV.

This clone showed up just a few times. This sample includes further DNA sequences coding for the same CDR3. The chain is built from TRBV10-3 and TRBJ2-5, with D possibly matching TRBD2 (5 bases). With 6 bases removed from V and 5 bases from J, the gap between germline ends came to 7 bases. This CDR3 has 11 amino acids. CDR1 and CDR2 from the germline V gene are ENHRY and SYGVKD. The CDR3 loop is CAISGGETQYF. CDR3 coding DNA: TGTGCCATCAGCGGCGGGGAGACCCAGTACTTC.

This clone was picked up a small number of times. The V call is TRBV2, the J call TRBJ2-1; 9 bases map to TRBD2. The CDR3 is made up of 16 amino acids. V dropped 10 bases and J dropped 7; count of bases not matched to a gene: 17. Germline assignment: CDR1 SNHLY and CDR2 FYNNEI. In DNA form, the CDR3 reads TGTGCCACCAGAGTGGGTAGCGGGGGTCTGGGAAATGAGCAGTTCTTC. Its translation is CATRVGSGGLGNEQFF.

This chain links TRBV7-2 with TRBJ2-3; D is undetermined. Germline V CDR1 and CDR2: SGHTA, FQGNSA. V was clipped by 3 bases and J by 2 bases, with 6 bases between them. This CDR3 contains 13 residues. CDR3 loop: CASSFVYTDTQYF. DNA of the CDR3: TGTGCCAGCAGCTTTGTCTACACAGATACGCAGTATTTT.

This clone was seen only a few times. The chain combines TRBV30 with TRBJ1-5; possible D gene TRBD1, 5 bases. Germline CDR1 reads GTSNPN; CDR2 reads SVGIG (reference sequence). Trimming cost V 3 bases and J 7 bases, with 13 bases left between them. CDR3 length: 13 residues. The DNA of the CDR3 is TGTGCCTGGAGCGGTGGCAGGGTGCAGCCCCAGCATTTT. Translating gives CAWSGGRVQPQHF.